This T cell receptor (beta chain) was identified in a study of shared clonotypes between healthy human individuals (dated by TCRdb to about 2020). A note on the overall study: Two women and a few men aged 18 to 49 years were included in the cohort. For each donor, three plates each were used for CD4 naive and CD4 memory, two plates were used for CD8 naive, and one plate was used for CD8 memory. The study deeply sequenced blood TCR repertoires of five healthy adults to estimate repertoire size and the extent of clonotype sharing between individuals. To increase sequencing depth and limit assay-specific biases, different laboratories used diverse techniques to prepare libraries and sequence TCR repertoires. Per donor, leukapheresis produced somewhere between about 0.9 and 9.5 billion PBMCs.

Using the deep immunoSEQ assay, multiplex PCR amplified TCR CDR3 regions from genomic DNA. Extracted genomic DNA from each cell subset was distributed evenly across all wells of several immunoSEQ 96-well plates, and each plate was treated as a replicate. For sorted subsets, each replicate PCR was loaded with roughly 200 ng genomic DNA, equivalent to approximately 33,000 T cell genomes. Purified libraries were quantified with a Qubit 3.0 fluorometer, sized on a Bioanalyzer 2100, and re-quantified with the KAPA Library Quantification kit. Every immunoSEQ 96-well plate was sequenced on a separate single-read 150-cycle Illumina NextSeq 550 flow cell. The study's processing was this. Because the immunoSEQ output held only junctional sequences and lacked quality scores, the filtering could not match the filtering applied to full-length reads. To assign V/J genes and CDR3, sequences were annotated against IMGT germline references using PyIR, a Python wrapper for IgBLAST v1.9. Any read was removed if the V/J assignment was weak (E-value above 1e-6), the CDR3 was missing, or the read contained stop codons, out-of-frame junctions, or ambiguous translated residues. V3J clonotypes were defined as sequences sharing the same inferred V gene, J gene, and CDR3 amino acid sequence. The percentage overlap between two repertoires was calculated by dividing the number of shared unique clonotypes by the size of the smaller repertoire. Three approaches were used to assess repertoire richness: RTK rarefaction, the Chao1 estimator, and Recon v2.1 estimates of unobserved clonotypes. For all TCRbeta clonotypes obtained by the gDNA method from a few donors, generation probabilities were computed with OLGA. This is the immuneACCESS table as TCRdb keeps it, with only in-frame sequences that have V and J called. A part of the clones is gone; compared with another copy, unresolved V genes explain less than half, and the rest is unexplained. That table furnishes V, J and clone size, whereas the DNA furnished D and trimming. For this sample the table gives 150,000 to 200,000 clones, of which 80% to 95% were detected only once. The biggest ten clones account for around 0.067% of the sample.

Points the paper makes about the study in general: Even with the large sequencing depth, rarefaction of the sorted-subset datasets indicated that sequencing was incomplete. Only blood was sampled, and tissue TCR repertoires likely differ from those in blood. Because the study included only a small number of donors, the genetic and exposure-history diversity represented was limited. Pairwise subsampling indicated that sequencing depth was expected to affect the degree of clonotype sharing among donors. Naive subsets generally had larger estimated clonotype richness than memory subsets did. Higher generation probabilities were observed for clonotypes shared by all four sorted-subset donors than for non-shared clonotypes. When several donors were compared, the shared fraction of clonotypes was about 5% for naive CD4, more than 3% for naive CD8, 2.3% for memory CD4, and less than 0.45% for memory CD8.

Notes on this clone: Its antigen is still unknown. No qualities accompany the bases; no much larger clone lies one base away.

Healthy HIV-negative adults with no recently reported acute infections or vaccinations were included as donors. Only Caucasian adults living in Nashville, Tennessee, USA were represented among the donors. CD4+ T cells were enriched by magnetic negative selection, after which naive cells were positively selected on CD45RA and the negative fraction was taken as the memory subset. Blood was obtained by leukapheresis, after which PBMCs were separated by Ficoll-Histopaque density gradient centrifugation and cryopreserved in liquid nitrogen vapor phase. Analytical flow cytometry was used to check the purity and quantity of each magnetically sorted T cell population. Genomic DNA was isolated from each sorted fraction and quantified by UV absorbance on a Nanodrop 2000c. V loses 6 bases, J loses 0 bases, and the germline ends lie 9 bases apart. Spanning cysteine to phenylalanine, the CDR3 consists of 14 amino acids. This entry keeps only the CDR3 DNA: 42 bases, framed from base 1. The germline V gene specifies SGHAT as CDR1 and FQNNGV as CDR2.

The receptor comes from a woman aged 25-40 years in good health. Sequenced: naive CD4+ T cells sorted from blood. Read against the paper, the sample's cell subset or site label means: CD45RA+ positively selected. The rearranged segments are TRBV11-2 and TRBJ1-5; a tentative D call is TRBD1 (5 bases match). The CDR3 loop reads CASSPGFSNQPQHF. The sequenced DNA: TGTGCCAGCAGTCCAGGGTTTAGCAATCAGCCCCAGCATTTT.